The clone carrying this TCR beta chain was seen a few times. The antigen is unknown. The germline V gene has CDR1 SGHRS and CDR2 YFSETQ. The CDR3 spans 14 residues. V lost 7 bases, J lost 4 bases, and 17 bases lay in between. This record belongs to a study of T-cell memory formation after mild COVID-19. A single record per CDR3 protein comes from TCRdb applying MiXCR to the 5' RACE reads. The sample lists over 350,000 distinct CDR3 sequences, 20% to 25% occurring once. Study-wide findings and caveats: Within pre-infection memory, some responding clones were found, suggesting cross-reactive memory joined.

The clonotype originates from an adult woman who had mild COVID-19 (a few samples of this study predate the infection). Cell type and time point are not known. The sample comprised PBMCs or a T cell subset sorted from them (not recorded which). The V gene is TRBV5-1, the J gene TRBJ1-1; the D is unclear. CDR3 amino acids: CASAPQNWGTEAFF. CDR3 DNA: TGCGCCAGCGCTCCTCAAAATTGGGGCACTGAAGCTTTCTTT.